The clone carrying this T cell receptor beta chain was counted ten times or more. V was trimmed by 0 bases and J by 2 bases, leaving 14 bases between them. Looked up from germline, CDR1 is MGHRA and CDR2 is YSYEKL. CDR3 length equals 17 residues. The sample belongs to a study of T cells in Graves' hyperthyroidism and ophthalmopathy. TCR beta CDR3 regions were amplified from RNA transcripts. The TCR CDR3 was amplified in a first-round RT-PCR using the HTBI primer set. TCRdb ran MiXCR on the multiplex PCR reads and lists one entry per CDR3 protein. The sample records around 580,000 distinct CDR3 sequences, 40% to 55% being singletons.

This rearrangement joins TRBV4-1 to TRBJ1-5; possibly TRBD1 for D (5 bases). The sequencing sample was made of peripheral blood or thyroid tissue (not recorded which). This TCR came from a woman between 18 and 29 years old with Graves' hyperthyroidism. The CDR3 nucleotides read TGCGCCAGCAGCCAAGATCTACGCCAGGGAGGCAATCAGCCCCAGCATTTT. This codes for CASSQDLRQGGNQPQHF.